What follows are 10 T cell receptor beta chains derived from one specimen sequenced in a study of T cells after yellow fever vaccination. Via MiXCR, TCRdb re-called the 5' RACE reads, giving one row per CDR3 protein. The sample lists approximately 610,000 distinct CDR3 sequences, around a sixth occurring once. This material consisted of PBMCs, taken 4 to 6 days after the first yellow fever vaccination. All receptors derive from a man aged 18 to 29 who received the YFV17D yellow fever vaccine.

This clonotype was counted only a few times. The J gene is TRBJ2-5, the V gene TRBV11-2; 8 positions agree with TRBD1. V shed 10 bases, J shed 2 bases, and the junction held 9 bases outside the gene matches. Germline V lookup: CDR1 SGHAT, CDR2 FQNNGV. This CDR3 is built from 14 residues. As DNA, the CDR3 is TGTGCCACCGGGACCCAGGGGGCACAAGAGACCCAGTACTTC. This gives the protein CATGTQGAQETQYF.

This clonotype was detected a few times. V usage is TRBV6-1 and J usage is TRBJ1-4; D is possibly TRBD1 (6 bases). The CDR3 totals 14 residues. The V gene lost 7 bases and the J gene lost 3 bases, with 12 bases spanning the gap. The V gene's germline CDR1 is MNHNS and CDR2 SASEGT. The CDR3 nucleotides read TGTGCCAGCAACCACAGGGCTTCTAATGAAAAACTGTTTTTT. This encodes CASNHRASNEKLFF.

As DNA, the CDR3 is TGTGCCAGTAGCGTGGCGCCGGACCTTTCTGGCTACACCTTC. Translated, it gives CASSVAPDLSGYTF. The chain has TRBV19 and TRBJ1-2; D is unclear. Trimming shortened V by 6 bases and J by 7 bases, and 18 bases separated the two germline ends. Per germline, CDR1 LNHDA and CDR2 SQIVND (reference sequence). This CDR3 is 14 amino acids long.

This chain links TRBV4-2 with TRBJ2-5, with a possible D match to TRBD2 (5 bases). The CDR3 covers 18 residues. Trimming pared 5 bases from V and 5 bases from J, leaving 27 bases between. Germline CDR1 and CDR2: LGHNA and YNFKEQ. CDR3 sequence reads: CASSSNPGLTPGGETQYF. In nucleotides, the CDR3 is TGTGCCAGCAGCTCCAACCCCGGACTCACTCCTGGCGGGGAGACCCAGTACTTC.

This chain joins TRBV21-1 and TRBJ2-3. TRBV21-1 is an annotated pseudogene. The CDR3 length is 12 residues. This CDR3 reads CASSPNGFTQYF. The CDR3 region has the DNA TGTGCCAGCAGCCCGAACGGGTTCACGCAGTATTTT.

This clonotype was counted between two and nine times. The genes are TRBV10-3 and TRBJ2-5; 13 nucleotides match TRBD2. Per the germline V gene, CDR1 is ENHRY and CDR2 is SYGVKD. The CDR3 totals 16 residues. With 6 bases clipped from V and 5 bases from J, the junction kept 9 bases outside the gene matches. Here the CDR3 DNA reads TGTGCCATCAGCGAAACTAGCGGGGGGGCGGCGGAGACCCAGTACTTC. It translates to CAISETSGGAAETQYF.

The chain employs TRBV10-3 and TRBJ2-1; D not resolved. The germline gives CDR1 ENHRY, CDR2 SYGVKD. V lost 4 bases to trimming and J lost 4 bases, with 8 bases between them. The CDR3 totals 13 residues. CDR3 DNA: TGTGCCATCAGTGGAAGGGCTTACAATGAGCAGTTCTTC. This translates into CAISGRAYNEQFF.

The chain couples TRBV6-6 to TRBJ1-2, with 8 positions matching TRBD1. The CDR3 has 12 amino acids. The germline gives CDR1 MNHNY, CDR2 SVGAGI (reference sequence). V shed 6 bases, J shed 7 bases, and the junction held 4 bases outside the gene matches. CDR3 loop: CASRLTGAGYTF. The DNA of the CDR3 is TGTGCCAGCAGGCTGACAGGGGCTGGCTACACCTTC.

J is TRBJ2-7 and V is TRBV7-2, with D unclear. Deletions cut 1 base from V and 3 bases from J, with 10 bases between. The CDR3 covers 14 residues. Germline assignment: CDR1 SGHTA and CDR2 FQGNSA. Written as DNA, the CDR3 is TGTGCCAGCAGCTTAGTCCCGGTCAGCTACGAGCAGTACGTC. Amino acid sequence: CASSLVPVSYEQYV.

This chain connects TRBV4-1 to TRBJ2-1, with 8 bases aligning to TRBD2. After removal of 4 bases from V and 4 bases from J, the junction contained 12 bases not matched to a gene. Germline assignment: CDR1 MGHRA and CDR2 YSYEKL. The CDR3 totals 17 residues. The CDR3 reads CASSRRGGPIPYNEQFF. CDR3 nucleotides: TGCGCCAGCAGCCGGCGCGGGGGGCCCATACCTTACAATGAGCAGTTCTTC.